Below, 22 T cell receptor beta chains from the same sample are listed, as sequenced in a study of T cell responses to AZD1222 COVID-19 vaccine. Assay used: immunoSEQ multiplex PCR; TCRdb lists only in-frame clones, some missing. The data contain under 150,000 clones, around 88% of them seen just once; the ten biggest clones take up about 16%. The input for sequencing was peripheral blood, taken on day 0 of AZD1222 vaccination. These receptors all stem from an adult in good health.

This clone has more than one count but fewer than ten. The chain joins TRBV5-1 to TRBJ2-7; 8 bases are shared with TRBD1. There are 16 residues in the CDR3. With V trimmed by 4 bases and J by 6 bases, 15 bases remained unmatched. Germline-derived CDR1 and CDR2 are SGHRS and YFSETQ. The CDR3 nucleotides are TGCGCCAGCAGCCAGGGGTCAGGGGGCTCGTATGGCGAGCAGTACTTC. Translated, it gives CASSQGSGGSYGEQYF.

The V call is TRBV4-3, the J call TRBJ1-4, with unresolved D. The CDR3 runs to 15 residues. The V end was cut by 0 bases, the J end by 7 bases, with 12 bases between. CDR1 is LGHNA and CDR2 is YSLEER in the germline V gene. The CDR3 sequence is CASSQDSLTSEKLFF. CDR3 nucleotides: TGCGCCAGCAGCCAAGATTCATTAACAAGTGAAAAACTGTTTTTT.

This chain joins TRBV6-4 and TRBJ2-5; D gene ambiguous. The CDR3 runs to 13 residues. CDR1 and CDR2 from the germline V gene are MRHNA and SNTAGT. Trimming left V 3 bases short and J 7 bases short, with 12 bases between. CDR3 in amino acids: CASSESGGGTQYF. CDR3 DNA: TGTGCCAGCAGTGAATCGGGTGGCGGGACCCAGTACTTC.

V usage is TRBV10-3 and J usage is TRBJ1-2; TRBD1 agrees at 8 bases. Germline V gene data show CDR1 as ENHRY and CDR2 as SYGVKD. The length of the CDR3 is 16 residues. V shed 5 bases, J shed 4 bases, and the junction held 12 bases outside the gene matches. The CDR3: CAISTGGSQLGYGYTF. The DNA of the CDR3 is TGTGCCATCAGTACAGGGGGTTCGCAACTGGGCTATGGCTACACCTTC.

This clone was observed once. V gene TRBV5-6 combines with J gene TRBJ1-2; 7 bases are shared with TRBD1. The CDR3 consists of 14 residues. J was trimmed by 4 bases and V by 3 bases; bases with no gene match: 6. Germline V CDR1 and CDR2: SGHDT, YYEEEE. DNA of the CDR3: TGTGCCAGCAGCTCGACAGGGTTCAGCTATGGCTACACCTTC. The encoded protein is CASSSTGFSYGYTF.

The rearrangement uses TRBV18 and TRBJ1-2, with D possibly matching TRBD1 (5 bases). Looked up from germline, CDR1 is KGHSH and CDR2 is LQKENI. V was shortened by 3 bases and J by 3 bases, with 14 bases between the two germline ends. This CDR3 comprises 15 residues. The CDR3 region has the DNA TGTGCCAGCTCACCGGGAGGATTGACAGACTATGGCTACACCTTC. Amino acids: CASSPGGLTDYGYTF. Combining the CDR3 with reference TRBV18 and TRBJ1-2 gives the whole variable domain NAGVMQNPRHLVRRRGQEARLRCSPMKGHSHVYWYRQLPEEGLKFMVYLQKENIIDESGMPKERFSAEFPKEGPSILRIQQVVRGDSAAYFCASSPGGLTDYGYTFGSGTRLTVV.

This chain links TRBV7-9 with TRBJ1-1, with D possibly TRBD1 on 6 matching bases. In germline, CDR1 is SEHNR, CDR2 FQNEAQ (reference sequence). The CDR3 has 15 amino acids. The V gene lost 3 bases and the J gene lost 6 bases, with 17 bases spanning the gap. Written as DNA, the CDR3 is TGTGCCAGCAGCTTTAGTGATGGGCGACAGGCTGAAGCTTTCTTT. Its translation is CASSFSDGRQAEAFF.

The chain recombines TRBV7-2 with TRBJ1-1; unclear D gene. This CDR3 is 15 amino acids long. V was pared by 4 bases and J by 5 bases, with 17 bases between. CDR1 and CDR2 (germline): SGHTA, FQGNSA. The CDR3 protein is CASSYLTGRSTEAFF. CDR3 DNA: TGTGCCAGCAGCTACCTCACGGGGAGGAGTACTGAAGCTTTCTTT.

V and J are TRBV4-3 and TRBJ2-2; D is unclear. This CDR3 contains 15 residues. Germline V gives CDR1 LGHNA, CDR2 YSLEER. Deletions cut 0 bases from V and 1 base from J, with 6 bases between. CDR3 loop: CASSQELVNTGELFF. The CDR3 DNA is TGCGCCAGCAGCCAAGAGCTCGTGAACACCGGGGAGCTGTTTTTT.

The chain is built from TRBV23-1 and TRBJ1-1, with TRBD1 matching over 7 bases. TRBV23-1 is reported as an ORF; its role is uncertain. This CDR3 has 16 residues. The V and J ends lost 4 bases and 3 bases, in that order; junction bases with no gene match: 11. CDR3 sequence (DNA): TGCGCCAGCAGTCGGGGTCTGGAGGGGGCGGACACTGAAGCTTTCTTT. Its protein is CASSRGLEGADTEAFF.

The chain employs TRBV6-2 or TRBV6-3 and TRBJ1-2; weak D call: TRBD1 (5 bases). Germline V CDR1 and CDR2: MNHEY, SVGEGT. The CDR3 has 15 residues. V gave up 8 bases and J gave up 3 bases, with 19 bases separating them. In DNA, the CDR3 is TGTGCCAGCCGTTCCCCCCTCAGAGGGGACTATGGCTACACCTTC. Translating it yields CASRSPLRGDYGYTF.

The genes are TRBV19 and TRBJ2-7, with TRBD1 identical over 7 bases. Germline V gene data show CDR1 as LNHDA and CDR2 as SQIVND (reference sequence). The V gene end was trimmed by 5 bases and the J gene end by 0 bases; junction bases not matched to a gene: 7. The CDR3 extends over 15 amino acids. CDR3 bases: TGTGCCAGTAGTCTCAACAGGGGCCGCTCCTACGAGCAGTACTTC. This codes for CASSLNRGRSYEQYF.

The rearrangement uses TRBV11-2 and TRBJ2-7; 8 nucleotides align to TRBD1. V lost 3 bases and J lost 6; bases outside the gene matches: 7. The CDR3 contains 14 residues. Germline CDR1 reads SGHAT; CDR2 reads FQNNGV. The CDR3 coding sequence is TGTGCCAGCAGCTTTGACAGGGGAACAAGCGAGCAGTACTTC. Translating it yields CASSFDRGTSEQYF.

The chain joins TRBV7-2 to TRBJ1-6; D gene uncertain. Per germline, CDR1 SGHTA and CDR2 FQGNSA. This CDR3 has 19 amino acids. V lost 3 bases and J lost 6, with 24 bases in between. The CDR3 DNA sequence: TGTGCCAGCAGCTTTAGGCCCCTCCGCAGCCTTGACTCTAATTCACCCCTCCACTTT. It codes for CASSFRPLRSLDSNSPLHF. Using reference TRBV7-2 and TRBJ1-6 for the parts outside the CDR3, the full variable domain is GAGVSQSPSNKVTEKGKDVELRCDPISGHTALYWYRQSLGQGLEFLIYFQGNSAPDKSGLPSDRFSAERTGGSVSTLTIQRTQQEDSAVYLCASSFRPLRSLDSNSPLHFGNGTRLTVT.

Here the CDR3 reads CASSVSLNTEAFF. The CDR3 region has the DNA TGTGCCAGCAGCGTCTCATTGAACACTGAAGCTTTCTTT. V is TRBV9 and J is TRBJ1-1; D not certain. V lost 2 bases to trimming and J lost 0 bases, with 5 bases between them. The CDR3 is made up of 13 amino acids. The germline V gene has CDR1 SGDLS and CDR2 YYNGEE. Supplemented by reference TRBV9 and TRBJ1-1, the full variable domain reads DSGVTQTPKHLITATGQRVTLRCSPRSGDLSVYWYQQSLDQGLQFLIQYYNGEERAKGNILERFSAQQFPDLHSELNLSSLELGDSALYFCASSVSLNTEAFFGQGTRLTVV.

The chain combines TRBV9 with TRBJ2-7; tentative D call: TRBD2 (6 bases). The CDR3 extends over 15 amino acids. V gave up 4 bases and J gave up 2 bases, with 16 bases separating them. Germline V CDR1 and CDR2: SGDLS, YYNGEE. Written as DNA, the CDR3 is TGTGCCAGCAGCCCCCGTGGAGGGACCCCCTACGAGCAGTACTTC. Encoded protein: CASSPRGGTPYEQYF.

This clone ranks as medium-sized (0.01 to 0.1%). The chain combines TRBV28 with TRBJ1-5; 8 bases map to TRBD1. J was trimmed by 6 bases and V by 8 bases; bases with no gene match: 3. This CDR3 is 12 amino acids long. Looked up from germline, CDR1 is MDHEN and CDR2 is SYDVKM. The CDR3 sequence is CASRTGSQPQHF. The CDR3 coding sequence is TGTGCCAGCCGGACAGGGAGTCAGCCCCAGCATTTT.

The chain uses TRBV9 and TRBJ2-3; D is uncertain. The CDR3 sequence is 12 residues long. Trimming removed 3 bases at V and 2 bases at J, with 4 bases between. CDR1 is SGDLS, CDR2 YYNGEE, per germline. CDR3 coding DNA: TGTGCCAGCAGCGGGTCCACAGATACGCAGTATTTT. Protein sequence: CASSGSTDTQYF.

This chain joins TRBV7-9 and TRBJ2-1; tentative D call: TRBD2 (5 bases). Deletions cut 0 bases from V and 5 bases from J, with 8 bases between. In germline, CDR1 is SEHNR, CDR2 FQNEAQ (reference sequence). The CDR3 consists of 14 residues. The CDR3 loop reads CASSLARANNEQFF. The CDR3 DNA sequence: TGTGCCAGCAGCTTAGCGCGGGCCAACAATGAGCAGTTCTTC.

The chain joins TRBV7-9 to TRBJ1-4, with D unresolved. Germline V gene lookup returns CDR1 SEHNR and CDR2 FQNEAQ (reference sequence). The CDR3 has 15 residues. The V end lost 4 bases, the J end lost 1 base, and 10 bases lay between the germline ends. DNA for the CDR3: TGTGCCAGCAGCTCTCTCCGCCAAACTAATGAAAAACTGTTTTTT. The encoded protein is CASSSLRQTNEKLFF. Filled out from reference TRBV7-9 and TRBJ1-4, the complete variable domain reads DTGVSQNPRHKITKRGQNVTFRCDPISEHNRLYWYRQTLGQGPEFLTYFQNEAQLEKSRLLSDRFSAERPKGSFSTLEIQRTEQGDSAMYLCASSSLRQTNEKLFFGSGTQLSVL.

The CDR3 region is CAISESNVNTEAFF. The DNA for the CDR3 is TGTGCCATCAGTGAGTCGAATGTGAACACTGAAGCTTTCTTT. The chain combines TRBV10-3 with TRBJ1-1, with unresolved D. V lost 0 bases and J lost 0, with 5 bases in between. Germline CDR1 is ENHRY and CDR2 is SYGVKD. This CDR3 has 14 residues.

The chain couples TRBV2 to TRBJ1-1; 7 bases line up with TRBD1. Germline CDR1 is SNHLY and CDR2 is FYNNEI. The CDR3 runs to 17 residues. Germline trimming cut 6 bases from V and 1 base from J; bases unmatched to any gene: 14. The CDR3 here is CASRTPGLRGTNTEAFF. DNA of the CDR3: TGTGCCAGCAGAACCCCGGGACTCAGGGGGACGAACACTGAAGCTTTCTTT.